This TCR beta chain stems from a study of blood T cell repertoires in COVID-19. In the source study's methods: Nucleated cell number was recorded as an estimate derived from reference gene primer amplification. Assay: immunoSEQ multiplex PCR; the TCRdb copy retains only in-frame clones and omits some. That table gives V, J and clone size, and the DNA gave D and trimming. The sample lists 95,000 to 150,000 clones, 75% to 80% seen once, with over 6.5% in the top ten. Per germline, CDR1 SGHVS and CDR2 FNYEAQ. Trimming pared 2 bases from V and 7 bases from J, leaving 21 bases between. This CDR3 spans 16 amino acids.

This receptor was taken from a human donor in a cohort sampled during active COVID-19. V and J are TRBV7-6 and TRBJ2-7; TRBD1 is a possible D gene (6 bases). Sequencing was performed on peripheral blood. The CDR3 bases are TGTGCCAGCAGCTTAAACCCGCAGGGGCGGCCGGGGGAGCAGTACTTC. Encoded protein: CASSLNPQGRPGEQYF.